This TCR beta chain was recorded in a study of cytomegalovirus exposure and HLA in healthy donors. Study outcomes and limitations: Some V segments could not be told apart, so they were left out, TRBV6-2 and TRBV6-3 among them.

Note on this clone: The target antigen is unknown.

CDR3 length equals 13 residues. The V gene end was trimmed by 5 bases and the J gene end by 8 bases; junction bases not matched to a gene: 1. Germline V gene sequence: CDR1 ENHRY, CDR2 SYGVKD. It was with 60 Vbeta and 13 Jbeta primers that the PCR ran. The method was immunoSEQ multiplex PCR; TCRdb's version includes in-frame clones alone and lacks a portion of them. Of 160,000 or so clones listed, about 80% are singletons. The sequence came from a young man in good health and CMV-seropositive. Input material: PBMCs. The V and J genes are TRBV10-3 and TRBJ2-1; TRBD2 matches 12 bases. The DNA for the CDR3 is TGTGCCATCAGTAGACTAGCGGGAGATGAGCAGTTCTTC. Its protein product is CAISRLAGDEQFF.